Included here is one TCR beta chain sequence, with context. Its antigen is as yet unknown. Second doses at about 4 or about 12 weeks were pooled. The method was immunoSEQ multiplex PCR; TCRdb's version includes in-frame clones alone and lacks a portion of them. Of approximately 120,000 clones in the sample, about 87% were seen once. This sample is drawn from a study of T cell responses to AZD1222 COVID-19 vaccine. General study findings and limits: Clonal diversity was possibly underestimated, and white British individuals and females predominated among donors. With dominance at 160-218 and 743-854, vaccine-associated CD4 TCRs spanned spike.

CDR3 length equals 15 residues. Germline V CDR1 and CDR2: LGHNA, YNFKEQ. V lost 4 bases and J 9 bases, leaving 16 bases between the germline ends. The material sequenced was peripheral blood, taken 28 days after the second AZD1222 dose. V usage is TRBV4-2 and J usage is TRBJ1-6; D possibly corresponds to TRBD1 (6 bases). The sequence derives from an adult who received the AZD1222 COVID-19 vaccine. As DNA, the CDR3 is TGTGCCAGCAGCCCTTCCGGCACAGGGACTTCACCCCTCCACTTT. Translating gives CASSPSGTGTSPLHF.